The 5 T cell receptor beta chains reported below all come from one sample, sequenced in a study of blood T cell repertoires in COVID-19. The data were produced by immunoSEQ multiplex PCR, yet TCRdb's version contains in-frame clones alone and is incomplete. The data contain about 150,000 clones, about 87% of them singletons. The sequenced sample consisted of peripheral blood. These receptor sequences come from a woman at least 80 years old with COVID-19, enrolled during active disease.

The rearrangement links TRBV28 to TRBJ2-7, with TRBD1 matching over 10 bases. V shed 10 bases and J 6 bases; nucleotides not matched to a gene: 15. The CDR3 extends over 15 amino acids. Germline lookup yields CDR1 MDHEN and CDR2 SYDVKM. The CDR3 DNA reads as TGTGCCACTTCGGTTTCGGGACAGGGGATGTTCGAGCAGTACTTC. Its translation is CATSVSGQGMFEQYF.

The chain recombines TRBV6-2 or TRBV6-3 with TRBJ2-3; 10 nucleotides align to TRBD2. The CDR3 totals 16 residues. In germline, CDR1 is MNHEY, CDR2 SVGEGT. The J segment lost 2 bases and the V segment lost 6 bases, leaving 8 bases of the junction unmatched. The CDR3 DNA follows: TGTGCCAGCAGCACCAAACTAGCGGGGCACACAGATACGCAGTATTTT. Translation: CASSTKLAGHTDTQYF.

This clone turned up a few times. The V call is TRBV2, the J call TRBJ1-5; maybe TRBD1 (5 bases). V lost 7 bases and J lost 0, with 7 bases in between. This CDR3 has 13 residues. The germline gives CDR1 SNHLY, CDR2 FYNNEI. Here the CDR3 DNA reads TGTGCCAGCAAACAGGATAGCAATCAGCCCCAGCATTTT. It is translated as CASKQDSNQPQHF.

The chain uses TRBV29-1 and TRBJ2-3, with 9 bases aligning to TRBD1. With V trimmed by 3 bases and J by 3 bases, 7 bases remained unmatched. Germline CDR1 and CDR2: SQVTM and ANQGSEA. The CDR3 sequence is 15 residues long. The CDR3 bases are TGCAGCGTTGAGAGGACAGGGGTTGGGACAGATACGCAGTATTTT. Its translation is CSVERTGVGTDTQYF.

Here the CDR3 DNA reads TGTGCCAGCAGCTCAGCCGGGACAGGGTTAGTGAGGCCAGATACGCAGTATTTT. This gives the protein CASSSAGTGLVRPDTQYF. This chain links TRBV7-8 with TRBJ2-3; 9 nucleotides line up with TRBD1. Trimming cost V 4 bases and J 4 bases; bases outside gene matches: 15. CDR1 is SGHVS and CDR2 is FQNEAQ in the germline V gene. The CDR3 spans 18 residues.